These 14 T cell receptor beta chains were sequenced from one sample in a study of T-cell reconstitution after alpha-beta-depleted transplantation in children. TCRbeta library preparation incorporated unique molecular identifiers. TCRdb called the PCR reads again in MiXCR, with one record for every CDR3 protein. Of 500,000 to 650,000 distinct CDR3 sequences in the sample, over 9.5% are singletons; the top ten hold 14%. Sequences were derived from PBMCs, mostly from graft donor cells, sampled 180 days after TCRalphabeta/CD19-depleted stem cell transplant. The source of these receptors is a female patient aged 2-10 years who had a stem cell transplant for aplastic anemia, so the T cells may come from the graft donor.

A few counts support this clonotype. The chain carries TRBV9 and TRBJ2-1, with a tentative D call TRBD1 (6 bases). Germline values: CDR1 SGDLS, CDR2 YYNGEE. The CDR3 is 15 residues long. V was cut by 0 bases and J by 1 base, with 8 bases left in between. The DNA for the CDR3 is TGTGCCAGCAGCGTAGCAGGGGAATCCTACAATGAGCAGTTCTTC. Its translation: CASSVAGESYNEQFF. Looking up the rest from reference TRBV9 and TRBJ2-1 gives the full variable domain: DSGVTQTPKHLITATGQRVTLRCSPRSGDLSVYWYQQSLDQGLQFLIQYYNGEERAKGNILERFSAQQFPDLHSELNLSSLELGDSALYFCASSVAGESYNEQFFGPGTRLTVL.

A few counts support this clonotype. The chain has TRBV28 and TRBJ1-1; no firm D call. The V end was cut by 2 bases, the J end by 5 bases, with 15 bases between. The CDR3 is made up of 15 amino acids. The germline gives CDR1 MDHEN, CDR2 SYDVKM. CDR3 in DNA: TGTGCCAGCAGTTTAGGAGACTGGGGAAGGACTGAAGCTTTCTTT. Translating it yields CASSLGDWGRTEAFF.

This clonotype was seen more than once but under ten times. This sequence joins TRBV4-2 and TRBJ2-1, with 15 bases identical to TRBD2. This CDR3 has 18 amino acids. Trimming removed 1 base from V and 6 bases from J; junction bases left unmatched: 7. Germline V lookup: CDR1 LGHNA, CDR2 YNFKEQ. The CDR3 region is CASSQVGGLAGGPNEQFF. Written as DNA, the CDR3 is TGTGCCAGCAGCCAAGTGGGTGGACTAGCGGGAGGGCCCAATGAGCAGTTCTTC.

The V call is TRBV20-1, the J call TRBJ1-2, with 7 bases that match TRBD1. The CDR3 spans 16 residues. Germline trimming cut 3 bases from V and 2 bases from J; bases unmatched to any gene: 12. Germline V gene sequence: CDR1 DFQATT, CDR2 SNEGSKA (reference sequence). The CDR3 DNA follows: TGCAGTGCTAGGAGCATACTCTCACAGGGGAACTATGGCTACACCTTC. This sequence encodes CSARSILSQGNYGYTF.

The DNA of the CDR3 is TGTGCCAGCAGCTTAGACGGGACACTCTCCTACGAGCAGTACGTC. This codes for CASSLDGTLSYEQYV. This rearrangement joins TRBV7-9 to TRBJ2-7; the D gene is possibly TRBD1 (6 bases). The germline CDR1 and CDR2 sequences are SEHNR and FQNEAQ (reference sequence). The CDR3 length is 15 residues. The V end lost 1 base, the J end lost 0 bases, and 10 bases lay between the germline ends.

This clonotype has only a few counts. This chain connects TRBV18 to TRBJ2-1, with TRBD2 identical over 9 bases. The CDR3 covers 16 residues. Germline V CDR1 and CDR2: KGHSH, LQKENI. J was trimmed by 6 bases and V by 1 base; bases with no gene match: 7. The CDR3 loop is CASSPRVAGEFNEQFF. The CDR3 DNA follows: TGTGCCAGCTCACCACGGGTAGCGGGAGAATTCAATGAGCAGTTCTTC.

As concerns this clonotype: A read error may produce the germline difference seen at one junction end. The chain has TRBV19 and TRBJ2-1; 9 positions agree with TRBD2. Germline V gene lookup returns CDR1 LNHDA and CDR2 SQIVND (reference sequence). The CDR3 is 19 amino acids. The DNA of the CDR3 is TGTGCCAGTAGTATTTCCAGCGGGAGGCCCCTCAGCTCCAACAATGAGCAGTTCTTC. Protein: CASSISSGRPLSSNNEQFF.

A few counts support this clonotype. The chain uses TRBV5-8 and TRBJ2-1; D is unclear. The germline CDR1 and CDR2 sequences are SGHTS and YDEGEE. V lost 1 base and J lost 6, with 14 bases in between. The CDR3 covers 15 residues. The CDR3 DNA follows: TGTGCCAGCAGCTTGTTTCGACACCAGTTCAATGAGCAGTTCTTC. It codes for CASSLFRHQFNEQFF.

This clonotype has a handful of counts. The rearrangement links TRBV20-1 to TRBJ2-1; D is unresolved. The germline V and J ends were trimmed by 3 bases and 5 bases, with 5 bases remaining between them. The germline CDR1 and CDR2 sequences are DFQATT and SNEGSKA (reference sequence). The CDR3 contains 11 residues. The DNA of the CDR3 is TGCAGTGCTAGGGCCGACAATGAGCAGTTCTTC. Translating gives CSARADNEQFF.

This clonotype occurred many times. This chain links TRBV7-2 with TRBJ2-5, with D possibly TRBD1 on 6 matching bases. V was pared by 5 bases and J by 7 bases, with 14 bases between. The CDR3 totals 13 residues. The germline CDR1 and CDR2 sequences are SGHTA and FQGNSA. CDR3 protein: CASSPGHRGTQYF. The CDR3 DNA is TGTGCCAGCAGCCCGGGACACCGAGGGACCCAGTACTTC.

A note on this clonotype: A much larger clonotype is one base distant, so this may be a read error. The J gene is TRBJ1-5, the V gene TRBV15, with TRBD1 as a possible D gene (5 bases). Germline loops: CDR1 LNHNV, CDR2 YYDKDF (reference sequence). This CDR3 is 16 amino acids long. For the CDR3, the DNA is TGTGCCGCCAGCAGAGATTTAGACAGTACGAATCAGCCCCAGCATTTT. This codes for CAASRDLDSTNQPQHF.

This clonotype appeared a few times. The rearrangement uses TRBV27 and TRBJ2-3; 7 nucleotides align to TRBD1. The CDR3 loop spans 16 amino acids. Germline-derived CDR1 and CDR2 are MNHEY and SMNVEV (reference sequence). V lost 1 base to trimming and J lost 1 base; unmatched junction nucleotides: 5. The CDR3 is CASSLYRGQGTDTQYF. CDR3 nucleotides: TGTGCCAGCAGTTTATATAGGGGGCAAGGCACAGATACGCAGTATTTT.

In this sample, this clonotype turned up a few times. The chain carries TRBV10-3 and TRBJ2-7; TRBD1 matches 8 bases. This CDR3 has 15 residues. Germline CDR1 is ENHRY and CDR2 is SYGVKD. The V segment lost 3 bases and the J segment 6 bases; nucleotides outside the gene matches: 10. CDR3 residues: CAISDGQGAHSEQYF. The CDR3 DNA reads as TGTGCCATCAGTGACGGGCAGGGGGCGCATTCCGAGCAGTACTTC.

This rearrangement joins TRBV7-9 to TRBJ2-1; TRBD2 aligns across 14 bases. There are 16 residues in the CDR3. J lost 6 bases, V lost 5 bases, and 6 bases had no gene match. Germline V gene lookup returns CDR1 SEHNR and CDR2 FQNEAQ (reference sequence). CDR3 in amino acids: CASSAAGTSGGNEQFF. CDR3 coding DNA: TGTGCCAGCAGCGCCGCCGGGACTAGCGGGGGCAATGAGCAGTTCTTC.